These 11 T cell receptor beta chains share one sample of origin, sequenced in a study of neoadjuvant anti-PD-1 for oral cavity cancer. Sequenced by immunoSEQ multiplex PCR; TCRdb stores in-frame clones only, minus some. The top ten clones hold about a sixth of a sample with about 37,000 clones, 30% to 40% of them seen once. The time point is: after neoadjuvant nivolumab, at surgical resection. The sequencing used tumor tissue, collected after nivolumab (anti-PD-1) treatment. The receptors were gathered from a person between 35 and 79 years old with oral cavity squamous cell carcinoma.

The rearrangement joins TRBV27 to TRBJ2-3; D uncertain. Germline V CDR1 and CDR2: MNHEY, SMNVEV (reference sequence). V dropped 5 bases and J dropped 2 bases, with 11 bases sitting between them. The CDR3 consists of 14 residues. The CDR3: CASSIKYFTDTQYF. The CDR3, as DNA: TGTGCCAGCAGTATAAAATACTTCACAGATACGCAGTATTTT.

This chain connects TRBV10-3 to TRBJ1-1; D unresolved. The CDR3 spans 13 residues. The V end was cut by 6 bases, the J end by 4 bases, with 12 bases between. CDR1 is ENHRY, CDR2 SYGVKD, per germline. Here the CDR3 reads CAISHDRVTEAFF. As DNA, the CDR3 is TGTGCCATCAGCCACGATAGGGTCACTGAAGCTTTCTTT.

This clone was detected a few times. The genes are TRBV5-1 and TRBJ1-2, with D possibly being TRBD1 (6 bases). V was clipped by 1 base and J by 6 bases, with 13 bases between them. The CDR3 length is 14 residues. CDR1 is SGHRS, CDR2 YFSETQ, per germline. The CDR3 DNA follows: TGCGCCAGCAGCTTGCAACAGGGAGTTGATGGCTACACCTTC. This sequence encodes CASSLQQGVDGYTF.

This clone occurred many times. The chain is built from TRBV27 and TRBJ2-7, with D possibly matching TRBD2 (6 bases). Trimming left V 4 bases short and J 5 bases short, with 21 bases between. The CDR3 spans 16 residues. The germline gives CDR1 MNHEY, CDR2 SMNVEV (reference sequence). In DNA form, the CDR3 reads TGTGCCAGCAGTTCCCCTCATCCGGAGGGGCTGGACGAGCAGTACTTC. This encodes CASSSPHPEGLDEQYF.

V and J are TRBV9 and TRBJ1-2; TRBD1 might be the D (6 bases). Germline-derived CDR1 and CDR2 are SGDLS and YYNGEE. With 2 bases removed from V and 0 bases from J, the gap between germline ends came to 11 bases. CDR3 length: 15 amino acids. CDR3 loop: CASSVGAGANYGYTF. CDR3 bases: TGTGCCAGCAGCGTGGGAGCAGGGGCTAACTATGGCTACACCTTC.

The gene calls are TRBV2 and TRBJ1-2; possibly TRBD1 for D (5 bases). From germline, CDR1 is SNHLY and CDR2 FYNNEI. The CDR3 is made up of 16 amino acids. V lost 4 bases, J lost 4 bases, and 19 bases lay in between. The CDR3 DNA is TGTGCCAGCAGTGGCTCGTTAGGGGCCCAAACCTATGGCTACACCTTC. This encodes CASSGSLGAQTYGYTF.

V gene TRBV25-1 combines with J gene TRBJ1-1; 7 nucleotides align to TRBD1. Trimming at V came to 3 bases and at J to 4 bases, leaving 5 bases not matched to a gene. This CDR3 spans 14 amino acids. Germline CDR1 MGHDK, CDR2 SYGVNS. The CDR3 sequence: CASSETGMGTEAFF. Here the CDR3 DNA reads TGTGCCAGCAGTGAGACAGGGATGGGCACTGAAGCTTTCTTT.

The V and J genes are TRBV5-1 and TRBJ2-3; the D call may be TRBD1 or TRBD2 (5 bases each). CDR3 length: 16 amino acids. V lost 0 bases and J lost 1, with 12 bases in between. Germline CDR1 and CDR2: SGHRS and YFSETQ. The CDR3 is CASSLGVMGGTDTQYF. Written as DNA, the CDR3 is TGCGCCAGCAGCTTGGGGGTGATGGGGGGCACAGATACGCAGTATTTT. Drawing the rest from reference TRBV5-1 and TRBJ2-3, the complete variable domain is KAGVTQTPRYLIKTRGQQVTLSCSPISGHRSVSWYQQTPGQGLQFLFEYFSETQRNKGNFPGRFSGRQFSNSRSEMNVSTLELGDSALYLCASSLGVMGGTDTQYFGPGTRLTVL.

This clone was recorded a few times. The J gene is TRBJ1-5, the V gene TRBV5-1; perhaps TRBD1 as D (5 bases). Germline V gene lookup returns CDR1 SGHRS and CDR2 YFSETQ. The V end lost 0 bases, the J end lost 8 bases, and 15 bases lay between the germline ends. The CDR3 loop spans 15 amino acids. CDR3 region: CASSLGEMGTEPQHF. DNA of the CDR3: TGCGCCAGCAGCTTGGGGGAAATGGGGACGGAGCCCCAGCATTTT.

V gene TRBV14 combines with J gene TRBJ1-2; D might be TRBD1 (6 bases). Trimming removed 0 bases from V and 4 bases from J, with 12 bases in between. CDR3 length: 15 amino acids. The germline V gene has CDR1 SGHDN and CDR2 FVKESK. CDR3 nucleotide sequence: TGTGCCAGCAGCCAAGATACAGGGTTGTCCTATGGCTACACCTTC. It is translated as CASSQDTGLSYGYTF. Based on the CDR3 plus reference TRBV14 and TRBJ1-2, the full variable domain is EAGVTQFPSHSVIEKGQTVTLRCDPISGHDNLYWYRRVMGKEIKFLLHFVKESKQDESGMPNNRFLAERTGGTYSTLKVQPAELEDSGVYFCASSQDTGLSYGYTFGSGTRLTVV.

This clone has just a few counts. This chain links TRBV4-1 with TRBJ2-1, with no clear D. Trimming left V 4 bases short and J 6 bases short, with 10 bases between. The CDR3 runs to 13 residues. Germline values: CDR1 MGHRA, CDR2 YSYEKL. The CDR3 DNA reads TGCGCCAGCAGCCTCTACAGTGCCAATGAGCAGTTCTTC. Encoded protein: CASSLYSANEQFF.